These T cell receptor beta chains were read from a single sample in a study of response to subunit inactivated influenza vaccine. MiXCR, run by TCRdb on the RT-PCR reads, gives a single entry per CDR3 protein. The sample has 500,000 to 600,000 distinct CDR3 sequences, approximately 7.7% seen once. Sequencing used PBMCs from blood, obtained roughly 24 months after vaccination. Source of these receptors: a man aged 50 to 69 who received an inactivated influenza vaccine. Both conserved end residues are part of each CDR3.

V gene | CDR3 protein
TRBV4-2 | CASSQRGMPGTEAFF
TRBV6-2/TRBV6-3 | CASSLLDTSYNEQFF
TRBV4-2 | CASSQGFGAGIFTDTQYF
TRBV28 | CASLKGSGSSDTQYF
TRBV9 | CASSVNWVISGNTIYF
TRBV3-1 | CASGSASSGNTIYF
TRBV7-2 | CASSLARRASYEQYF
TRBV6-1 | CASSPQGTYNSPLHF
TRBV28 | CASSFWLAGEIGTQYF
TRBV15 | CATSRDRGTARNYGYTF
TRBV20-1 | CSATRQGPTDTQYF
TRBV7-9 | CASDQVGQQTQETQYF
TRBV20-1 | CSAPLAGGVDTQYF
TRBV5-1 | CASSLAAESYNEQFF
TRBV20-1 | CSARDENTSGSGYEQYF
TRBV18 | CASSPPNINEQYF
TRBV3-1 | CASSHRGQVETQYF
TRBV12-3/TRBV12-4 | CASNQGLQETQYF
TRBV5-6 | CASSLLTVSQETQYF
TRBV3-1 | CASSTQAGLGEQYF
TRBV5-6 | CASSLGQSKETQYF
TRBV6-2/TRBV6-3 | CASSYGPDTQYF
TRBV7-2 | CASSPRQGHTEAFF
TRBV4-3 | CASSQDGQGAYGYTF
TRBV20-1 | CSARGGLAGENEQFF
TRBV6-5 | CASSYSQGENEQYF
TRBV11-1 | CASSWTELLAGGIYEQFF
TRBV9 | CASSVEAGARETQYF
TRBV20-1 | CSASISAYEQYF
TRBV20-1 | CSARGLVYEQYF
TRBV12-3/TRBV12-4 | CASSSNRGNRKTGELFF
TRBV7-2 | CASSPRTGENQPQHF
TRBV20-1 | CSATTSGKSSEQYF
TRBV4-3 | CASSQGVPGQGAPDTQYF
TRBV5-1 | CASSLASADTQYF
TRBV7-9 | CASSLGTGRTNEKLFF
TRBV6-1 | CASSERGGPDTQHF
TRBV20-1 | CSGQDRTDTNYGYTF
TRBV5-1 | CASSLEISYEQYF
TRBV7-6 | CASSLAGQGGNEQFF
TRBV7-9 | CASSFLSGGPRDTQYF
TRBV5-1 | CASSPGISGSEQFF
TRBV7-9 | CASSLQGFPGELFF
TRBV6-1 | CASSTRGTGFTEAFF
TRBV6-1 | CASSLNRVHEQFF
TRBV29-1 | CSVLGLAGVGEQFF
TRBV29-1 | CSVGYVREETQYF
TRBV3-1 | CASSHPGESTDTQYF
TRBV10-3 | CAISGAEANYGYTF
TRBV12-3/TRBV12-4 | CASSPSGGGTEAFF
TRBV29-1 | CSVEEGPRTRGTDTQYF
TRBV7-7 | CASSLGVQGIGETQYF
TRBV6-5 | CASSYYGQTYNSPLHF
TRBV12-3/TRBV12-4 | CASSLALGTGGNEQYF
TRBV5-1 | CASSPTGQGVYEQYF
TRBV18 | CASSPPGRLAETTDTQYF